This is a list of T cell receptor beta chains from one sample in a study of technical replicates of blood from a few donors. Data came from immunoSEQ multiplex PCR; TCRdb stores just in-frame clones and leaves some out. The table lists tens of thousands of clones, approximately 93% of them singletons, with about 0.26% in the top ten. Sequencing was done on a sample of T cells isolated from PBMCs. The source is a human donor in good health. The CDR3 runs from the conserved cysteine through the conserved F or W. D genes are given only for firm matches. Expanded clones get a size class; other rows say once, few or many, or leave the size out.

CDR3 length	V gene	J gene	clone size	D gene	CDR3 DNA	CDR3 protein
16	TRBV5-4	TRBJ2-5	NA	NA	TGTGCCAGCAGCTTTCGTGGGGAGGGGGTTCAAGAGACCCAGTACTTC	CASSFRGEGVQETQYF
14	TRBV7-9	TRBJ2-1	NA	NA	TGTGCCAGCAGCTCCTGGGCGGGATGGAATGAGCAGTTCTTC	CASSSWAGWNEQFF
17	TRBV7-8	TRBJ2-7	NA	TRBD1	TGTGCCAGCAGCCCCAAGGGTGGGCAGGGGGCTTCCTACGAGCAGTACTTC	CASSPKGGQGASYEQYF
11	TRBV20-1	TRBJ2-7	NA	NA	TGCAGTGCGCGGAGTCTTAACGAGCAGTACTTC	CSARSLNEQYF
14	TRBV14	TRBJ2-5	NA	NA	TGTGCCAGCAGCCAAGAACTCATTAGAGAGACCCAGTACTTC	CASSQELIRETQYF
17	TRBV4-2	TRBJ1-2	NA	TRBD1	TGTGCCAGCAGCCAGGACTGGACAGGCCCTTCTAACTATGGCTACACCTTC	CASSQDWTGPSNYGYTF
15	TRBV5-1	TRBJ2-1	NA	TRBD2	TGCGCCAGCAGCTCTTACCCGGCGGGGGACAATGAGCAGTTCTTC	CASSSYPAGDNEQFF
13	TRBV2	TRBJ1-1	NA	NA	TGTGCCAGCAGGTTCCTGACAGGCACTGAAGCTTTCTTT	CASRFLTGTEAFF
13	TRBV4-1	TRBJ2-3	NA	NA	TGCGCCAGCAGCCAACTGTCCTCAGATACGCAGTATTTT	CASSQLSSDTQYF
16	TRBV5-6	TRBJ2-7	NA	TRBD2	TGTGCCAGCAGTTCCTACCCCGGGGGGGTCCCCTACGAGCAGTACTTC	CASSSYPGGVPYEQYF
15	TRBV27	TRBJ1-5	NA	NA	TGTGCCAGCAGTTTTTTGGGGCATAGCAATCAGCCCCAGCATTTT	CASSFLGHSNQPQHF
15	TRBV28	TRBJ2-2	NA	TRBD1	TGTGCCACCGGGACAGGGGTTACCAACACCGGGGAGCTGTTTTTT	CATGTGVTNTGELFF
14	TRBV9	TRBJ2-3	NA	NA	TGTGCCAGCAGCGTAGGGACTAGCACAGATACGCAGTATTTT	CASSVGTSTDTQYF
14	TRBV28	TRBJ1-2	few	TRBD1	TGTGCCAGCAGACACCCGGGACAGCTCTATGGCTACACCTTC	CASRHPGQLYGYTF
16	TRBV4-1	TRBJ2-3	once	TRBD2	TGCGCCAGCAGCCAGGACGGGGGGGCCGGCACAGATACGCAGTATTTT	CASSQDGGAGTDTQYF
16	TRBV7-9	TRBJ2-5	NA	TRBD2	TGTGCCAGCAGCCTACTAGCGGGAGGGAATCAAGAGACCCAGTACTTC	CASSLLAGGNQETQYF
13	TRBV6-4	TRBJ2-1	NA	TRBD2	TGTGCCAGCAGCCCACTAGCGGGAAATGAGCAGTTCTTC	CASSPLAGNEQFF
17	TRBV7-9	TRBJ2-1	NA	TRBD1	TGTGCCAGCAGCTTAGCCTCTGACAGGGGTCGTCGCAATGAGCAGTTCTTC	CASSLASDRGRRNEQFF
17	TRBV4-1	TRBJ2-2	NA	TRBD1	TGCGCCAGCAGCCCCCTCGGGACAGGGTCGATGTCCGGGGAGCTGTTTTTT	CASSPLGTGSMSGELFF
15	TRBV19	TRBJ1-5	NA	TRBD1	TGTGCCAGTAGTATGGACAGGGCAGGTCGTCAGCCCCAGCATTTT	CASSMDRAGRQPQHF
16	TRBV11-2	TRBJ2-7	NA	NA	TGTGCCAGCAGCTCCCCGGGACAAACCCACCCTTATGAGCAGTACTTC	CASSSPGQTHPYEQYF
12	TRBV4-1	TRBJ1-1	NA	TRBD1	TGCGCCAGCAGACAGGGGAGCACTGAAGCTTTCTTT	CASRQGSTEAFF
16	TRBV4-1	TRBJ1-2	NA	TRBD1	TGCGCCAGCAGCCTACTTCCGAGACAGGGGAACTATGGCTACACCTTC	CASSLLPRQGNYGYTF
13	TRBV2	TRBJ1-1	few	NA	TGTGCCAGCATGGACTTGGGAACCACTGAAGCTTTCTTT	CASMDLGTTEAFF
13	TRBV2	TRBJ2-1	NA	TRBD2	TGTGCCAGCAGGGCTACTAGCGCAAGCGAGCAGTTCTTC	CASRATSASEQFF
18	TRBV11-2	TRBJ2-1	once	TRBD2	TGTGCCAGCAGCTTTCGAGTAGCGGGAGGGCCGGGGTACAATGAGCAGTTCTTC	CASSFRVAGGPGYNEQFF
14	TRBV5-4	TRBJ1-1	few	NA	TGTGCCAGCAGCTTGGAGGGAGGACCCTCTGAAGCTTTCTTT	CASSLEGGPSEAFF
14	TRBV12-1	TRBJ1-1	NA	NA	TGTGCCAGCAGCTCCCGGGACAGAGCAAGGGAAGCTTTCTTT	CASSSRDRAREAFF
16	TRBV5-4	TRBJ2-5	NA	TRBD1	TGTGCCAGCAGCTTGACAGGGGGTATAACCCAAGAGACCCAGTACTTC	CASSLTGGITQETQYF
14	TRBV15	TRBJ2-1	NA	NA	TGTGCCACCGCTGGAGGACTCCCTTCTAATGAGCAGTTCTTC	CATAGGLPSNEQFF
20	TRBV11-3	TRBJ2-5	NA	TRBD2	TGTGCCAGCAGCTTAGATCCACGACTAGCGGGGGGGCTGGGTGGCGAGACCCAGTACTTC	CASSLDPRLAGGLGGETQYF
19	TRBV11-2	TRBJ2-6	NA	NA	TGTGCCAGCAGCTTAGATCGTTGGGGGGTAGCCGCCGGAGCCAACGTCCTGACTTTC	CASSLDRWGVAAGANVLTF
14	TRBV9	TRBJ2-4	NA	NA	TGTGCCAGCAGCGTCGGTGGACAGTTAAACATTCAGTACTTC	CASSVGGQLNIQYF
15	TRBV10-1	TRBJ2-1	NA	TRBD1	TGCGCCAGCACAGGGGGCCCGGGGGAAGACAATGAGCAGTTCTTC	CASTGGPGEDNEQFF
14	TRBV18	TRBJ1-4	NA	NA	TGTGCCAGCTCACCAAACGGGTATAATGAAAAACTGTTTTTT	CASSPNGYNEKLFF
13	TRBV27	TRBJ1-1	NA	NA	TGTGCCAGCAGTCGGAGGGAGAACACTGAAGCTTTCTTT	CASSRRENTEAFF
15	TRBV7-2	TRBJ1-3	NA	TRBD1	TGTGCCAGCAGCTCGACAGGGCCTAGAGGAAACACCATATATTTT	CASSSTGPRGNTIYF
12	TRBV5-1	TRBJ2-3	NA	TRBD1	TGCGCCAGCAGCGGGGATAGGACAGGGCAGTATTTT	CASSGDRTGQYF
14	TRBV4-1	TRBJ1-1	NA	TRBD1	TGCGCCAGCAGCCAAGAGACAGGGGCAAGTGAAGCTTTCTTT	CASSQETGASEAFF
11	TRBV30	TRBJ2-3	NA	NA	TGTGCCTGGAGTAGTAGAGATACGCAGTATTTT	CAWSSRDTQYF
15	TRBV6-5	TRBJ2-7	NA	TRBD2	TGTGCCAGCAGTTCTACTAGCGGGAGTAAGTACGAGCAGTACTTC	CASSSTSGSKYEQYF
17	TRBV14	TRBJ2-1	NA	NA	TGTGCCAGCAGTCTTTGGGGCAGAGAAAGCTCCTACAATGAGCAGTTCTTC	CASSLWGRESSYNEQFF
19	TRBV4-1	TRBJ1-2	NA	NA	TGCGCCAGCAACGACCGGGTTCGGTTGCGCAAAGCGTCTAACTATGGCTACACCTTC	CASNDRVRLRKASNYGYTF
11	TRBV28	TRBJ2-7	NA	NA	TGTGCCAGCTGCAGGGCCTACGAGCAGTACTTC	CASCRAYEQYF
13	TRBV28	TRBJ1-1	NA	TRBD1	TGTGCCAGCAGTAAAACAGGGGGCCCTGAAGCTTTCTTT	CASSKTGGPEAFF
13	TRBV5-4	TRBJ1-4	NA	NA	TGTGCCAGCAGCCCACGGGTCGGGGAAAAACTGTTTTTT	CASSPRVGEKLFF
15	TRBV29-1	TRBJ2-2	NA	TRBD2	TGCAGCGTTGCCCCTAGCGGGAAGAACACCGGGGAGCTGTTTTTT	CSVAPSGKNTGELFF
16	TRBV4-1	TRBJ2-3	NA	NA	TGCGCCAGCAGCACATCCCCCCGGGAGTTTACAGATACGCAGTATTTT	CASSTSPREFTDTQYF
12	TRBV11-3	TRBJ2-1	NA	NA	TGTGCCAGCAGCTTATCGTTCAATGAGCAGTTCTTC	CASSLSFNEQFF
13	TRBV19	TRBJ1-5	NA	NA	TGTGCCACCAATCTGGGCTCCAGGCAGCCCCAGCATTTT	CATNLGSRQPQHF
13	TRBV28	TRBJ1-2	NA	NA	TGTGCCAGCAGTGAGGAGACTAACTATGGCTACACCTTC	CASSEETNYGYTF
13	TRBV21-1	TRBJ2-1	NA	NA	TGTGCCAGCACCGAGACTATTCACAATGAGCAGTTCTTC	CASTETIHNEQFF
14	TRBV6-1	TRBJ2-5	once	TRBD1	TGTGCCAGCAGCGCAGGGGGTTCCTGGGAGACCCAGTACTTC	CASSAGGSWETQYF
18	TRBV29-1	TRBJ1-1	NA	NA	TGCAGCGTAGCACACTCCCCAAGAACAGGGTCGAGGAACACTGAAGCTTTCTTT	CSVAHSPRTGSRNTEAFF
13	TRBV18	TRBJ2-7	NA	TRBD2	TGTGCCAGCCAAGGACTAGCGGGGTACGAGCAGTACTTC	CASQGLAGYEQYF
13	TRBV6-5	TRBJ1-1	NA	NA	TGTGCCAGCAGTTACCGGGAGGGGTCAGAAGCTTTCTTT	CASSYREGSEAFF
17	TRBV10-2	TRBJ2-1	NA	NA	TGCGCCAGCAGTGAACAAAACAGCATCTCTTTCTACAATGAGCAGTTCTTC	CASSEQNSISFYNEQFF
15	TRBV7-9	TRBJ1-2	NA	NA	TGTGCCAGCAGCCCCAATTGGCAGGGTTCGAGTGGCTACACCTTC	CASSPNWQGSSGYTF
15	TRBV18	TRBJ1-5	few	TRBD1	TGTGCCAGCTCAGGAGGACAGGGGGTAAATCAGCCCCAGCATTTT	CASSGGQGVNQPQHF
16	TRBV7-9	TRBJ2-7	NA	TRBD1	TGTGCCAGCAGCTCACCCGTCGGGACAGGGAGCCACGAGCAGTACTTC	CASSSPVGTGSHEQYF